This T cell receptor beta chain was found in a study of long-term antiretroviral therapy in people with HIV. Whole-study findings and limits: Relative to transplant donor controls, diversity remained lower despite increasing after ART.

CDR1 is LGHNA and CDR2 is YSLEER in the germline V gene. The CDR3 has 15 residues. The junction had 3 bases not matched to a gene; V was cut back by 0 bases and J by 7 bases. In the case of this clone: Its antigen is undetermined.

immunoSEQ v3.0 was run at survey level. Repertoires were generated with immunoSEQ multiplex PCR, while TCRdb's copy carries only in-frame clones and drops some. The sample consists of 20,000 to 25,000 clones, roughly 84% of them appearing once. The chain joins TRBV4-3 to TRBJ1-6, with 7 bases lining up with TRBD1. The clonotype originates from a man aged 55 to 70 with HIV. Sequenced here: unsorted PBMCs, sampled 0.6 years after starting antiretroviral therapy. The CDR3 DNA sequence: TGCGCCAGCAGCCAAGATCGACAGGGAAATTCACCCCTCCACTTT. Protein sequence: CASSQDRQGNSPLHF.